The 6 T cell receptor beta chains listed next were all sequenced from one sample in a study of T cells in localized non-small cell lung cancer. Profiled with immunoSEQ multiplex PCR; TCRdb holds only in-frame clones, not every one. The data show tens of thousands of clones, 90% to 95% seen once. The source material was peripheral blood, sampled before any cancer treatment. Receptor source: a female donor aged 60 or older with stage I lung adenocarcinoma.

By sample share, this clone is medium-sized (0.01 to 0.1%). V usage is TRBV5-1 and J usage is TRBJ1-2, with D possibly being TRBD1 (5 bases). Trimming shortened V by 3 bases and J by 4 bases, and 13 bases separated the two germline ends. CDR3 length: 14 amino acids. The germline CDR1 and CDR2 sequences are SGHRS and YFSETQ. Here the CDR3 DNA reads TGCGCCAGCAGCTCCGACGCAGGGACCTATGGCTACACCTTC. It yields the protein CASSSDAGTYGYTF.

The V gene is TRBV5-8, the J gene TRBJ1-5; 10 bases line up with TRBD1. V trimming: 0 bases; J trimming: 2 bases; junction bases outside the gene matches: 5. Germline V gives CDR1 SGHTS, CDR2 YDEGEE. The CDR3 is 17 amino acids. The CDR3 nucleotides are TGTGCCAGCAGCTTGGATGGGACAGGGGTGGGCAATCAGCCCCAGCATTTT. The encoded protein is CASSLDGTGVGNQPQHF. The full variable domain, completed using reference TRBV5-8 and TRBJ1-5, is EAGVTQSPTHLIKTRGQQATLRCSPISGHTSVYWYQQALGLGLQFLLWYDEGEERNRGNFPPRFSGRQFPNYSSELNVNALELEDSALYLCASSLDGTGVGNQPQHFGDGTRLSIL.

The rearrangement uses TRBV2 and TRBJ2-5; a weak D match, TRBD2 (7 bases). The germline gives CDR1 SNHLY, CDR2 FYNNEI. The V end was cut by 3 bases, the J end by 4 bases, with 12 bases between. The CDR3 has 14 residues. CDR3 loop: CASSDWGGTETQYF. CDR3 nucleotide sequence: TGTGCCAGCAGTGATTGGGGGGGCACAGAGACCCAGTACTTC. The variable domain in full, with the rest retrieved from reference TRBV2 and TRBJ2-5, is EPEVTQTPSHQVTQMGQEVILRCVPISNHLYFYWYRQILGQKVEFLVSFYNNEISEKSEIFDDQFSVERPDGSNFTLKIRSTKLEDSAMYFCASSDWGGTETQYFGPGTRLLVL.

V usage is TRBV27 and J usage is TRBJ2-1; D unclear. Germline V CDR1 and CDR2: MNHEY, SMNVEV (reference sequence). With 3 bases removed from V and 0 bases from J, the gap between germline ends came to 6 bases. This CDR3 contains 14 residues. The CDR3 DNA reads TGTGCCAGCAGTTTTCTGAGCTCCTACAATGAGCAGTTCTTC. Amino acid sequence: CASSFLSSYNEQFF.

This clone came up a few times. The CDR3 loop is CATGGLGNQPQHF. The DNA for the CDR3 is TGTGCCACAGGAGGGCTTGGCAATCAGCCCCAGCATTTT. The gene calls are TRBV7-9 and TRBJ1-5; no definite D call. CDR1 SEHNR and CDR2 FQNEAQ come from the germline V gene (reference sequence). This CDR3 is built from 13 residues. V lost 10 bases and J 2 bases, leaving 12 bases between the germline ends.

This chain joins TRBV19 and TRBJ1-5, with D perhaps TRBD1 (6 bases). Deletions cut 3 bases from V and 1 base from J, with 13 bases between. CDR1 LNHDA and CDR2 SQIVND come from the germline V gene (reference sequence). CDR3 length: 16 residues. In DNA, the CDR3 is TGTGCCAGTAGTATCGGCGGAGGGGGGAGCAATCAGCCCCAGCATTTT. Protein sequence: CASSIGGGGSNQPQHF.